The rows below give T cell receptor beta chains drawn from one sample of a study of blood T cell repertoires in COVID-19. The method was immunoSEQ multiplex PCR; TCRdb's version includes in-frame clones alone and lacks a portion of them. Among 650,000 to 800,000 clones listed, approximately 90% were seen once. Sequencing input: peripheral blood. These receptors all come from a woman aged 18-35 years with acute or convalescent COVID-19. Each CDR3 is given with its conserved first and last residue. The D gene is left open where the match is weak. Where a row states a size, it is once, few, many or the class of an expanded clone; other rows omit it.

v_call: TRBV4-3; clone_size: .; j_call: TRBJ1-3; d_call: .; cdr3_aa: CASSQDSEANSGNTIYF
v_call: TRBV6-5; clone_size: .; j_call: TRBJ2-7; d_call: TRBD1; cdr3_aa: CASSYSPGQGTYEQYF
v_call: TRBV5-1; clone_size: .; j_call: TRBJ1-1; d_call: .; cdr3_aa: CASSPSVGGTEAFF
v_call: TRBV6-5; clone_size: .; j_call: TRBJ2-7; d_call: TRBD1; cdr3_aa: CASSYSDRGRAEQYF
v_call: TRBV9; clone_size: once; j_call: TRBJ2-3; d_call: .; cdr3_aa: CASSVGAGWTDTQYF
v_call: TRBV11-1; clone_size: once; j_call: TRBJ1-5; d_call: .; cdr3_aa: CASSLSGNQPQHF
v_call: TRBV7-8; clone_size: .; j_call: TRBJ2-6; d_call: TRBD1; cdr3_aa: CASTGQGAVRANVLTF
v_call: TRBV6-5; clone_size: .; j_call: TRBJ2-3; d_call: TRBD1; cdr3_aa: CASSRTGGKADTQYF
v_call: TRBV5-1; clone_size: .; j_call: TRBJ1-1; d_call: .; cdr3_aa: CASSLGAGREAFF
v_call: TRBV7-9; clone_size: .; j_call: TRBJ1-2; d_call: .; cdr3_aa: CASSYSGASHYGYTF
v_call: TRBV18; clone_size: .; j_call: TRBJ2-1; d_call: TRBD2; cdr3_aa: CASFSAGGRGFNEQFF
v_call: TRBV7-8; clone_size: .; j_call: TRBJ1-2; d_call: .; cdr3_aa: CASSLYPRDTYGYTF
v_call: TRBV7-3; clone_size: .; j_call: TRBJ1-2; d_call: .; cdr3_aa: CASSPGRGDYGYTF
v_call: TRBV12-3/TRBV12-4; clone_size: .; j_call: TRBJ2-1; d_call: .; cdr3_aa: CASSPWGDTEQFF
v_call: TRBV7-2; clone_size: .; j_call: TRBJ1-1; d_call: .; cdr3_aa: CASSFTGLMNTEAFF
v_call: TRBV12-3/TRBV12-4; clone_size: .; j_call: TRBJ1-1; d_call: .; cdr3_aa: CASSFGGSTEAFF
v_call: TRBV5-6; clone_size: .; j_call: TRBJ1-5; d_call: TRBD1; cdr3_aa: CASSSGQGLLSNQPQHF
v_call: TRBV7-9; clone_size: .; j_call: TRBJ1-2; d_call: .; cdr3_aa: CASGGGTDFGKYGYTF
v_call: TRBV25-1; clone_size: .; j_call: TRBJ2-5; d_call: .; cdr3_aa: CASSFDRDYQETQYF
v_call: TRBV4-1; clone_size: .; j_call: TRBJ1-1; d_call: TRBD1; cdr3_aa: CASSQDTSTGMNTEAFF
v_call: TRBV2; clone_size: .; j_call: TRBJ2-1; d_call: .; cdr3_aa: CASSPPYNEQFF
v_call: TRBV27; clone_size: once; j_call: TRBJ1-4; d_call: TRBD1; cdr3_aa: CASSLGQGRREKLFF
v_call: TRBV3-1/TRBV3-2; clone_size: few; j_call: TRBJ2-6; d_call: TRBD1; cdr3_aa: CASSQGYKTGSGANVLTF
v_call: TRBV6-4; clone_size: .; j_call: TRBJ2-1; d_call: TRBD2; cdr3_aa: CASSESLAGYNEQFF
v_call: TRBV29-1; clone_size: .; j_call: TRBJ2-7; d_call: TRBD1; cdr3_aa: CSVGQGIYEQYF
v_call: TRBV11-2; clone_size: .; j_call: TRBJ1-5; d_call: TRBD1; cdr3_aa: CASSYRGGNQPQHF
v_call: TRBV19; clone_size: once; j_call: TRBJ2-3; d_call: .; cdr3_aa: CASSPQGPSTDTQYF
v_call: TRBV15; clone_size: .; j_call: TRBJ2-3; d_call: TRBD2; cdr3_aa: CATRAERGVTDTQYF
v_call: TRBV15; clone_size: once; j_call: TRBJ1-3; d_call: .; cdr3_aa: CATSRDRLPGNTIYF
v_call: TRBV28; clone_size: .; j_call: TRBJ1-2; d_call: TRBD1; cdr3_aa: CASSLPGGAYGYTF
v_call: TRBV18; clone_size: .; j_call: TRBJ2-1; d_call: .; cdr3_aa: CASSPPRQGYNEQFF
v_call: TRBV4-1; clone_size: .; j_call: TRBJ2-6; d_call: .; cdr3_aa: CASSVLPPSSGANVLTF
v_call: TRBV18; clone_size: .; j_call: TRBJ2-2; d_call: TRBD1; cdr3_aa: CASSRDRGNTGELFF
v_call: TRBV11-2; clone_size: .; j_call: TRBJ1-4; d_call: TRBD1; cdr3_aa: CASTTRGDRGWKKLFF
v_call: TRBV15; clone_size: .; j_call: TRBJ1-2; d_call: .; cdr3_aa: CATSSPQGLGGYTF
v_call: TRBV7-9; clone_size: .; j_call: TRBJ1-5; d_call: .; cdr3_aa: CASSSDSQPQHF
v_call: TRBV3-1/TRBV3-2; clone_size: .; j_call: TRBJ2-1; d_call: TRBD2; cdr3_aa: CASSLTGTSEFF